Included here is one TCR beta chain sequence, with context. No antigen is known for it. The CDR3 sequence is 11 residues long. The V and J ends lost 9 bases and 6 bases respectively, with 8 bases between them. The V gene's germline CDR1 is MNHEY and CDR2 SVGAGI. Time point: roughly nine-day in vitro stimulation with candidate neoantigen peptide 2. This record belongs to a study of PD-1 blockade in mismatch repair-deficient tumors. Method: immunoSEQ multiplex PCR; TCRdb's copy keeps in-frame clones and lacks some. The sample records more than 9,500 clones, about 86% being singletons. This clonotype was obtained from an adult with mismatch repair-deficient cancer. The sequences come from cells cultured in vitro, collected from a patient treated with pembrolizumab. This chain connects TRBV6-5 to TRBJ2-2; D not certain. CDR3 amino acids: CASYKAGELFF. CDR3 in DNA: TGTGCCAGTTATAAGGCCGGGGAGCTGTTTTTT.